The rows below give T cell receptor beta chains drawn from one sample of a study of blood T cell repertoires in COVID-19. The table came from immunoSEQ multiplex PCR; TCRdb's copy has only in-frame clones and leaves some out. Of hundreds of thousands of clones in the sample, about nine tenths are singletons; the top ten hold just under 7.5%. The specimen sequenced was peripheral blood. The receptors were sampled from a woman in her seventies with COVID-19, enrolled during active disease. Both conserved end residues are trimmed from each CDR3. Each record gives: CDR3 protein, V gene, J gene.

CDR3 protein: ASSPDGRGLNSPLH
V gene: TRBV27
J gene: TRBJ1-6

CDR3 protein: ASSQGLARSSYNEQF
V gene: TRBV7-6
J gene: TRBJ2-1

CDR3 protein: ASRPLAGNEQF
V gene: TRBV6-5
J gene: TRBJ2-1

CDR3 protein: ASSPGGGRETQY
V gene: TRBV5-6
J gene: TRBJ2-5

CDR3 protein: ASRDSVPAT
V gene: TRBV6-5
J gene: TRBJ1-2

CDR3 protein: ASSIRGRDPYNEQF
V gene: TRBV19
J gene: TRBJ2-1

CDR3 protein: ASSSVSGHGNTIY
V gene: TRBV2
J gene: TRBJ1-3

CDR3 protein: ASSLSNTEAF
V gene: TRBV7-9
J gene: TRBJ1-1

CDR3 protein: ASSPSDGIYGYT
V gene: TRBV5-1
J gene: TRBJ1-2

CDR3 protein: ASSQDGRVIHEQY
V gene: TRBV14
J gene: TRBJ2-7

CDR3 protein: ASSEGQTHGYT
V gene: TRBV6-1
J gene: TRBJ1-2